This paragraph covers one T cell receptor beta chain sequence. Its antigen remains undetermined. The data are from a study of monozygotic twins with inflammatory bowel disease (dated by TCRdb to about 2019). A note on the overall study: The full study comprised 28 monozygotic twin pairs: nine German pairs (four IBD-concordant, five IBD-discordant) and 19 IBD-discordant Danish pairs. Disease-associated traits were sought mainly through comparisons between IBD patients and their genetically identical healthy co-twins within discordant pairs. Each individual had, on average, about 151 000 unique TCRalpha sequences and 181 000 unique TCRbeta sequences available for analysis. The investigation overall reported the following: The results gave no support for a single strong signal or clonotype linked to IBD. IBD patients had lower TCRbeta repertoire diversity, measured by the inverse Simpson index, than their healthy co-twins. Repertoire similarity did not differ between concordant and discordant twins, which could be due to limited statistical power. Because patients were on differing immunosuppressive treatments, the repertoires may have picked up extra background noise and inter-individual variability. Distinction between different T cell subtypes could not be achieved in the analysis. Compared with healthy twins, IBD patients had fewer clonotypes in common with other individuals, a difference most pronounced in patients showing signs of disease activity.

A 2.5 ml peripheral blood sample was drawn into PAXgene tubes per donor and stored at -80°C. Without T cell sorting, total RNA was isolated from whole blood using the PAXgene blood miRNA kit on an automated QIAcube. Peripheral blood from monozygotic twin pairs who were concordant or discordant for inflammatory bowel disease underwent deep TCRalpha and TCRbeta repertoire profiling using unique molecular barcoding. Smoking habits were recorded for all twin pairs, and individuals were classified as current, former or never smokers. The receptor library was made with 5' RACE. For each TCR library, 3,500 to 4,000 ng of total RNA was used. For each sample, cDNA was synthesized in eight separate reactions using SMARTScribe reverse transcriptase. During cDNA synthesis, template switching was used to introduce unique molecular identifiers that contained a 6-nucleotide sample barcode. TCRalpha and TCRbeta cDNA was amplified in two nested PCRs of around 15 and 9 cycles, and bead purification was carried out after each PCR. Before amplification, cDNA was treated with uracil DNA-glycosylase and purified using the QIAquick PCR purification kit. In the second PCR, Illumina TruSeq-compatible adapters and sample-specific barcodes were added. TapeStation and Qubit were used to check library quality and concentration, and around 4.7 ng of each library was pooled. The pooled libraries were sequenced with 2 x 100 bp reads and custom sequencing primers on an Illumina HiSeq2500 single-index Rapid Run. As for how the authors treated the data: MiGEC version 1.2.6 was used for UMI-based consensus assembly to correct PCR and sequencing errors. MiXCR version 2.1.1 was used for V(D)J alignment, clonotype assembly and CDR3 extraction. Normalisation of gene usage, clonotype sharing and MAIT/NKT TCR abundance was achieved by analysing the top 1000, 10 000 and 20 000 clonotypes per sample. After downsampling to 27 000 UMIs, diversity was calculated as the inverse Simpson index using the vegan R package. Paired Mann-Whitney U tests were applied to discordant twin pairs, and Benjamini-Hochberg correction was used for multiple testing. TCRdb reprocessed the sequencing reads and holds a single record per CDR3 protein sequence, with no DNA. TCRdb assigned the V and J calls; the authors' analysis was not used. The table of this sample itemizes about 160,000 distinct CDR3 sequences. The ten largest make up over 2.5% of the sample.

From the cysteine up to the phenylalanine, the CDR3 has a length of 11 residues. The protein alone is recorded here. From a lookup of the germline V gene (reference sequence), CDR1 and CDR2 are LGHDT and YNNKEL. The receptor comes from a human donor with ulcerative colitis or Crohn's disease, or a healthy co-twin of an affected twin (not recorded which). This sequence uses TRBV3-1 and TRBJ1-2. The sequencing input was blood. CDR3 sequence: CASSRGGGYTF.